A selection of T cell receptor beta chains follows, all from one sample in a study of shared clonotypes between healthy human individuals. The table came from immunoSEQ multiplex PCR; TCRdb's copy has only in-frame clones and leaves some out. Of 2 million to 2.5 million clones listed, about 93% were seen once; the top ten hold roughly 1.8%. The sample was naive CD8+ T cells from PBMCs. The receptor set was obtained from a man aged 18 to 29 in good health. Some clones in this sample may be carry-over from other donors' samples. Each CDR3 is given with its conserved first and last residue.

j_call v_call cdr3_aa
TRBJ2-5 TRBV6-1 CASKFLRVRGETQYF
TRBJ2-2 TRBV15 CATSRGTSESTGELFF
TRBJ2-2 TRBV27 CASSQTNTGELFF
TRBJ2-6 TRBV10-3 CAISDEGARGANVLTF
TRBJ2-1 TRBV11-2 CASSWGLTSSYNEQFF
TRBJ1-2 TRBV11-2 CASSVRDRQLTNYGYTF
TRBJ2-3 TRBV28 CASSLSGGSRTDTQYF
TRBJ1-5 TRBV19 CASSSTALNQPQHF
TRBJ2-7 TRBV7-2 CASSLGTSGAEEQYF
TRBJ2-7 TRBV28 CASSLSSGGTLSYF
TRBJ2-7 TRBV18 CASSRDTYEQYF
TRBJ2-3 TRBV10-1 CASSGNLYSGPGWGTQYF
TRBJ2-3 TRBV2 CASSLLDSTDTQYF
TRBJ1-1 TRBV27 CASSWGGEGLLTEAFF
TRBJ2-1 TRBV19 CASSWGAYNEQFF
TRBJ1-2 TRBV27 CASSLFPTGPYGYTF
TRBJ1-3 TRBV7-9 CASRHASGNTIYF
TRBJ1-2 TRBV7-6 CASSLVGDYYGYTF
TRBJ2-1 TRBV18 CASSPPLGGGEQFF
TRBJ1-5 TRBV28 CASSPTVGTGGLQPQHF
TRBJ2-5 TRBV16 CASSPPGSGRPYQETQYF
TRBJ2-1 TRBV10-1 CASSDPSGTVSYNEQFF
TRBJ2-7 TRBV28 CASSVLAALSYEQYF
TRBJ2-3 TRBV5-5 CASSSSGRALADTQYF
TRBJ2-3 TRBV7-3 CASSMRGGGTSTDTQYF
TRBJ1-1 TRBV6-5 CASSYRQMNTEAFF
TRBJ2-1 TRBV4-3 CASSQEGGIVPKSFGQFF
TRBJ1-2 TRBV7-9 CASSFSASNNYGYTF
TRBJ1-4 TRBV19 CASSIGTGEEKLFF
TRBJ2-7 TRBV7-4 CASSPASGSVNEQYF
TRBJ2-7 TRBV6-1 CASSEAGLTGTYEQYF
TRBJ2-7 TRBV2 CASSEYPRWEQASYEQYF
TRBJ2-1 TRBV25-1 CASSEYRGHPIYNEQFF
TRBJ1-1 TRBV27 CASRLEGTSTEAFF
TRBJ2-7 TRBV11-2 CASSLGAGGSYEQYF
TRBJ1-2 TRBV4-1 CASSLRDRDFHYGYTF
TRBJ1-5 TRBV28 CASSGRRDRGLYSNQPQHF
TRBJ1-1 TRBV27 CASSSNYDGGEAFF
TRBJ2-3 TRBV9 CASSTRVDTQYF
TRBJ2-1 TRBV28 CASQRVLNSYNEQFF
TRBJ1-1 TRBV11-1 CASSPYPSGWGVHEAFF
TRBJ2-1 TRBV5-6 CASSFRPRELSYNEQFF
TRBJ2-5 TRBV7-9 CASSLTGLQETQYF
TRBJ2-2 TRBV9 CASSVRRESNTGELFF
TRBJ2-5 TRBV6-5 CASSYSFRVETQYF
TRBJ2-3 TRBV10-3 CAISEWTHPTDTQYF
TRBJ1-2 TRBV19 CASTRGPANYGYTF
TRBJ1-1 TRBV28 CASTPETQIRSTEAFF
TRBJ2-2 TRBV6-4 CASSEGRGTNTGELFF
TRBJ1-1 TRBV6-1 CASSEEWGAGNTEAFF
TRBJ2-1 TRBV28 CASSHQDRGSYNEQFF
TRBJ1-4 TRBV7-9 CASSRSGVGNEKLFF
TRBJ2-7 TRBV5-1 CASSLAGVSEQYF